The 13 T cell receptor beta chains below come from one sample, sequenced in a study of OX40 agonist ivuxolimab in advanced cancers. Measured with immunoSEQ multiplex PCR; TCRdb has only the in-frame clones, and not every one. Of 55,000 to 80,000 clones in the sample, 89% are singletons; the top ten hold approximately 12%. Sequenced material: CD4+ or CD8+ T cells sorted from blood, taken in a trial of the OX40 agonist ivuxolimab. The receptors were sampled from an adult with an advanced solid tumor such as melanoma, head and neck, liver or kidney cancer.

The chain uses TRBV27 and TRBJ2-1; 10 positions agree with TRBD2. Germline V gene lookup returns CDR1 MNHEY and CDR2 SMNVEV (reference sequence). The CDR3 is 16 residues long. The trim removed 2 bases at V and 8 bases at J, leaving 9 bases unmatched. The CDR3 bases are TGTGCCAGCAGTTTACCATTCAATAGCGGGAGGTATGAGCAGTTCTTC. Its protein is CASSLPFNSGRYEQFF.

The chain employs TRBV7-9 and TRBJ1-1; D uncertain. Per germline, CDR1 SEHNR and CDR2 FQNEAQ (reference sequence). The V end lost 3 bases, the J end lost 1 base, and 9 bases lay between the germline ends. CDR3 size: 14 residues. CDR3 loop: CASSFDQWNTEAFF. DNA for the CDR3: TGTGCCAGCAGCTTTGATCAGTGGAACACTGAAGCTTTCTTT.

This clone showed up just a few times. The junction does not match germline at one end; this may be a read error. V is TRBV5-5 and J is TRBJ2-7, with D unresolved. Germline V CDR1 and CDR2: SGHKS, YYEKEE (reference sequence). This CDR3 has 11 residues. The CDR3 reads CASSLGVGESF. The CDR3 region has the DNA TGTGCCAGCAGCTTGGGGGTAGGAGAGTCCTTC.

The chain joins TRBV29-1 to TRBJ2-7, with no clear D. Per the germline V gene, CDR1 is SQVTM and CDR2 is ANQGSEA. CDR3 length: 12 amino acids. The V gene lost 6 bases and the J gene lost 2 bases, with 11 bases spanning the gap. Here the CDR3 reads CSVQSSTYEQYF. In DNA form, the CDR3 reads TGCAGCGTACAGAGTTCGACCTACGAGCAGTACTTC.

The V and J genes are TRBV6-1 and TRBJ2-5, with D maybe TRBD2 (7 bases). Germline V gene lookup returns CDR1 MNHNS and CDR2 SASEGT. The CDR3 covers 17 residues. Trimming cost V 1 base and J 3 bases, with 18 bases left between them. The CDR3 DNA reads TGTGCCAGCAGTGAAGTTGGGGGGGCCTCGAGGGAAGAGACCCAGTACTTC. As protein: CASSEVGGASREETQYF.

This chain links TRBV7-9 with TRBJ2-6, with D perhaps TRBD2 (5 bases). The CDR3 length is 13 residues. CDR1 and CDR2 (germline): SEHNR, FQNEAQ (reference sequence). The CDR3 DNA reads as TGTGGGATGGGGAGTACTGGGGCCAACGTCCTGACTTTC. Translating it yields CGMGSTGANVLTF.

The chain couples TRBV14 to TRBJ2-1; a possible D gene is TRBD2 (6 bases). The CDR3 covers 16 residues. V shed 3 bases and J shed 3 bases, with 15 bases lying between them. Germline V CDR1 and CDR2: SGHDN, FVKESK. The chain's CDR3 is CASSHGLAFGYNEQFF. CDR3 in DNA: TGTGCCAGCAGCCACGGGCTAGCGTTCGGCTACAATGAGCAGTTCTTC.

The V call is TRBV2, the J call TRBJ1-1; D is unresolved. Germline CDR1 reads SNHLY; CDR2 reads FYNNEI. The CDR3 runs 10 residues. V shed 5 bases and J shed 11 bases, with 9 bases lying between them. CDR3 sequence (DNA): TGTGCCAGCAGTTATAAGTGGGCTTTCTTT. Its protein is CASSYKWAFF.

The V gene is TRBV19, the J gene TRBJ2-6, with D possibly being TRBD2 (5 bases). CDR3 length: 16 amino acids. Per the germline V gene, CDR1 is LNHDA and CDR2 is SQIVND (reference sequence). Trimming cost V 6 bases and J 2 bases, with 14 bases left between them. The CDR3 DNA reads as TGTGCCAGTAGCGACCCTTCGGGGACTGGGGCCAACGTCCTGACTTTC. Translating gives CASSDPSGTGANVLTF.

This clone came up a few times. The rearrangement joins TRBV28 to TRBJ1-5; perhaps TRBD1 as D (6 bases). This CDR3 region has 14 residues. The germline V gene encodes CDR1 MDHEN and CDR2 SYDVKM. The germline V and J ends were trimmed by 9 bases and 6 bases, with 18 bases remaining between them. CDR3 loop: CASRRSGGLQPQHF. The CDR3 DNA follows: TGTGCCAGTCGACGCTCGGGGGGCCTTCAGCCCCAGCATTTT.

The chain is built from TRBV7-2 and TRBJ2-7; 10 bases match TRBD2. CDR3 length equals 14 residues. CDR1 and CDR2 from the germline V gene are SGHTA and FQGNSA. J lost 5 bases, V lost 4 bases, and 5 bases had no gene match. The chain's CDR3 is CASSSRLAGNEQYF. The CDR3 DNA follows: TGTGCCAGCAGCTCCCGACTAGCGGGCAACGAGCAGTACTTC.

This sequence joins TRBV19 and TRBJ2-7, with D possibly TRBD1 on 5 matching bases. V was cut by 5 bases and J by 4 bases, with 12 bases left in between. Germline-derived CDR1 and CDR2 are LNHDA and SQIVND (reference sequence). The CDR3 is 13 residues long. DNA for the CDR3: TGTGCCAGTAGTGAAGGGGTCGGATACGAGCAGTACTTC. Translated: CASSEGVGYEQYF. Based on the CDR3 plus reference TRBV19 and TRBJ2-7, the full variable domain is DGGITQSPKYLFRKEGQNVTLSCEQNLNHDAMYWYRQDPGQGLRLIYYSQIVNDFQKGDIAEGYSVSREKKESFPLTVTSAQKNPTAFYLCASSEGVGYEQYFGPGTRLTVT.

The gene calls are TRBV11-2 and TRBJ2-7; D remains unclear. V was trimmed by 2 bases and J by 5 bases, leaving 16 bases between them. Germline V gives CDR1 SGHAT, CDR2 FQNNGV. This CDR3 region has 15 residues. The CDR3 reads CASSLIRADGDEQYF. The CDR3, as DNA: TGTGCCAGCAGCTTAATAAGGGCTGATGGGGACGAGCAGTACTTC. The full variable domain, with the rest looked up from reference TRBV11-2 and TRBJ2-7, is EAGVAQSPRYKIIEKRQSVAFWCNPISGHATLYWYQQILGQGPKLLIQFQNNGVVDDSQLPKDRFSAERLKGVDSTLKIQPAKLEDSAVYLCASSLIRADGDEQYFGPGTRLTVT.